This T cell receptor (beta chain) was found in a study of blood T cell repertoires in COVID-19. On the study more broadly: Collection of acute and convalescent COVID-19 samples took place in the United States, Italy and Spain. Sources were T cells, B-cell-depleted T cells, or PBMCs; the material itself was cDNA or gDNA.

TCRdb keeps only in-frame clones here, not all; method: immunoSEQ multiplex PCR. In the table there are some 97,000 clones, about 86% of which are singletons. Donors in Cohort 3 who had recovered were those with two negative PCRs, healthcare professional clearance, or resolution of their symptoms. The sequence was obtained from a woman between 45 and 60 years old who had recovered from COVID-19. The material sequenced was PBMCs or T cells enriched from blood (not recorded which).

The CDR3 DNA reads TGTGCCAGCAGCTTAGAATCGGGTAACACCGGGGAGCTGTTTTTT. This translates into CASSLESGNTGELFF. J is TRBJ2-2 and V is TRBV7-2; no clear D gene. The CDR3 runs 15 residues. V lost 1 base and J 2 bases, leaving 8 bases between the germline ends. The germline V gene encodes CDR1 SGHTA and CDR2 FQGNSA.